These T cell receptor beta chains were read from a single sample in a study of blood T cell repertoires in COVID-19. Sequencing was performed with immunoSEQ multiplex PCR; in TCRdb, only in-frame clones are kept and a portion is missing. Here the sample spans around 200,000 clones, about 83% being singletons. Sequencing input: peripheral blood. These receptor sequences come from a woman in her 30s with COVID-19, enrolled during active disease. Each CDR3 is given with its conserved first and last residue. A D gene is named only where the DNA matches it firmly. A row's size may be missing; if present it is once, few, many or a size class.

j_gene | v_gene | d_gene | abundance | CDR3aa | CDR3nt
TRBJ1-2 | TRBV5-5 | - | once | CASRRDYGYTF | TGTGCCAGCAGACGGGACTATGGCTACACCTTC
TRBJ1-4 | TRBV27 | TRBD1 | - | CASSSWTGAPTNEKLFF | TGTGCCAGCAGTTCCTGGACAGGGGCCCCAACTAATGAAAAACTGTTTTTT
TRBJ1-5 | TRBV7-8 | - | - | CASSLTPWTTTGNQPQHF | TGTGCCAGCAGCTTAACCCCTTGGACAACCACAGGGAATCAGCCCCAGCATTTT
TRBJ2-7 | TRBV6-5 | TRBD1 | - | CASSYRDRVDEQYF | TGTGCCAGCAGTTACCGGGACAGAGTAGACGAGCAGTACTTC
TRBJ1-2 | TRBV6-2/TRBV6-3 | - | - | CASSSPGAYTF | TGTGCCAGCAGTTCCCCAGGGGCTTACACCTTC
TRBJ2-7 | TRBV7-9 | TRBD1 | - | CASSLLGQGSYEQYF | TGTGCCAGCAGCTTATTGGGACAGGGCTCCTACGAGCAGTACTTC
TRBJ2-7 | TRBV7-9 | TRBD2 | - | CASSLVGSGVAYSYEQYF | TGTGCCAGCAGCTTAGTGGGTAGCGGGGTAGCGTACTCCTACGAGCAGTACTTC
TRBJ1-3 | TRBV29-1 | - | - | CSVESGSGNTIYF | TGCAGCGTTGAGTCAGGATCTGGAAACACCATATATTTT
TRBJ2-5 | TRBV5-1 | TRBD1 | - | CASSLTGGEETQYF | TGCGCCAGCAGCCTGACAGGGGGAGAAGAGACCCAGTACTTC
TRBJ2-2 | TRBV4-1 | TRBD1 | - | CASSQQGTGELFF | TGCGCCAGCTCACAACAGGGGACCGGGGAGCTGTTTTTT
TRBJ1-1 | TRBV28 | TRBD1 | - | CASSLSLTGGATEAFF | TGTGCCAGCAGTTTATCCCTAACAGGGGGCGCCACTGAAGCTTTCTTT
TRBJ2-2 | TRBV9 | TRBD2 | - | CASSVVAGFTGELFF | TGTGCCAGCAGCGTAGTAGCGGGCTTCACCGGGGAGCTGTTTTTT
TRBJ2-3 | TRBV19 | - | - | CASSMTRETDTQYF | TGTGCCAGTAGTATGACGCGGGAAACAGATACGCAGTATTTT
TRBJ1-5 | TRBV2 | - | - | CASSAQVGSNQPQHF | TGTGCCAGCAGTGCACAGGTAGGAAGCAATCAGCCCCAGCATTTT
TRBJ1-2 | TRBV28 | - | - | CASSLVGGDYGYTF | TGTGCCAGCAGTCTAGTCGGCGGGGACTATGGCTACACCTTC
TRBJ1-2 | TRBV2 | TRBD1 | - | CASSNPSDRVGGYTF | TGTGCCAGCAGTAACCCTTCAGACAGGGTAGGAGGCTACACCTTC
TRBJ2-7 | TRBV27 | - | - | CASSLGLTGTTDHEQYF | TGTGCCAGCAGTTTAGGCCTCACAGGGACGACGGACCACGAGCAGTACTTC
TRBJ1-6 | TRBV27 | - | - | CASRTTAFYSPLHF | TGTGCCAGCAGAACGACAGCTTTCTATTCACCCCTCCACTTT
TRBJ1-2 | TRBV24-1 | - | - | CATSDITRNYGYTF | TGTGCCACCAGTGATATAACTAGGAACTATGGCTACACCTTC
TRBJ1-4 | TRBV28 | - | once | CASFREKLFF | TGTGCCAGCTTCAGAGAAAAACTGTTTTTT
TRBJ2-7 | TRBV5-1 | TRBD1 | - | CASSWGQGGAYEQYF | TGCGCCAGCAGCTGGGGACAGGGGGGCGCCTACGAGCAGTACTTC
TRBJ2-5 | TRBV3-1/TRBV3-2 | - | - | CASSQDGLTQETQYF | TGTGCCAGCAGCCAAGATGGACTCACCCAAGAGACCCAGTACTTC
TRBJ2-2 | TRBV11-3 | - | - | CASSPSTAGELFF | TGTGCCAGCAGCCCCTCTACTGCCGGGGAGCTGTTTTTT
TRBJ1-3 | TRBV27 | - | once | CASSPRTTVSGNTIYF | TGTGCCAGCAGTCCCAGGACGACAGTCTCTGGAAACACCATATATTTT
TRBJ1-2 | TRBV2 | TRBD1 | once | CASSAGTGDFGYGYTF | TGTGCCAGCAGCGCTGGGACAGGGGATTTTGGCTATGGCTACACCTTC
TRBJ1-2 | TRBV5-4 | - | - | CASSSKTGGYTF | TGTGCCAGCAGCTCTAAGACGGGAGGCTACACCTTC
TRBJ1-5 | TRBV30 | - | - | CAWSRGTEGQPQHF | TGTGCCTGGAGTCGTGGTACAGAGGGACAGCCCCAGCATTTT
TRBJ2-4 | TRBV19 | TRBD2 | - | CASSSLSGRAGNIQYF | TGTGCCAGTAGTTCACTTAGCGGGAGGGCGGGGAACATTCAGTACTTC
TRBJ2-1 | TRBV7-9 | TRBD2 | once | CASSLLAGEEEQFF | TGTGCCAGCAGCTTACTAGCGGGGGAAGAGGAGCAGTTCTTC
TRBJ1-1 | TRBV10-3 | TRBD1 | - | CAINPGDRGTEAFF | TGTGCCATCAATCCTGGAGACAGGGGCACTGAAGCTTTCTTT
TRBJ2-5 | TRBV28 | - | once | CASSQRRVYQETQYF | TGTGCCAGCAGCCAGAGGCGGGTGTACCAAGAGACCCAGTACTTC
TRBJ2-7 | TRBV28 | - | - | CASRNRLDKQSYEQYF | TGTGCCAGCAGGAATCGACTGGACAAACAGTCCTACGAGCAGTACTTC
TRBJ2-1 | TRBV19 | - | - | CASSIGSSSEQFF | TGTGCCAGTAGTATCGGCAGTTCTAGTGAGCAGTTCTTC
TRBJ2-3 | TRBV5-6 | TRBD1 | - | CASSLQGARDTQYF | TGTGCCAGCAGCTTACAGGGGGCGCGAGATACGCAGTATTTT
TRBJ1-1 | TRBV19 | TRBD1 | few | CASSIRADRADTEAFF | TGTGCCAGTAGTATACGGGCGGACAGGGCTGACACTGAAGCTTTCTTT
TRBJ2-7 | TRBV14 | TRBD1 | few | CASSRRTGTGEQYF | TGTGCCAGCAGCAGACGGACAGGGACTGGAGAGCAGTACTTC
TRBJ1-1 | TRBV7-9 | - | - | CASSFIPGWDTEAFF | TGTGCCAGCAGCTTCATTCCGGGATGGGACACTGAAGCTTTCTTT
TRBJ1-1 | TRBV3-1/TRBV3-2 | - | - | CASSFWGQNTEAFF | TGTGCCAGCAGCTTTTGGGGCCAGAACACTGAAGCTTTCTTT
TRBJ1-5 | TRBV7-2 | - | once | CASSLELGGDQPQHF | TGTGCCAGCAGCTTAGAATTGGGGGGGGATCAGCCCCAGCATTTT
TRBJ1-5 | TRBV12-3/TRBV12-4 | - | - | CASSLSSGRPQHF | TGTGCCAGCAGTTTAAGTTCGGGTAGACCCCAGCATTTT
TRBJ2-3 | TRBV7-6 | TRBD2 | - | CASSLGSSGARTDTQYF | TGTGCCAGCAGCTTAGGAAGTAGCGGGGCCCGCACAGATACGCAGTATTTT
TRBJ1-2 | TRBV5-1 | - | - | CASSLDTLYGYTF | TGCGCCAGCAGCTTGGATACTCTCTATGGCTACACCTTC
TRBJ1-3 | TRBV5-1 | TRBD1 | - | CASSLEDRGRNTIYF | TGCGCCAGCAGCTTGGAAGACAGGGGGCGAAACACCATATATTTT
TRBJ2-1 | TRBV7-9 | - | - | CASSPMVGEYNEQFF | TGTGCCAGCAGCCCTATGGTGGGCGAATACAATGAGCAGTTCTTC
TRBJ1-2 | TRBV27 | - | few | CASSFTGNPYGYTF | TGTGCCAGCAGTTTTACAGGGAATCCATATGGCTACACCTTC
TRBJ1-1 | TRBV27 | - | - | CASSPLRGNTEAFF | TGTGCCAGCAGCCCACTTCGGGGGAACACTGAAGCTTTCTTT
TRBJ1-1 | TRBV29-1 | - | - | CSVESRGNTEAFF | TGCAGCGTTGAATCTAGGGGTAACACTGAAGCTTTCTTT